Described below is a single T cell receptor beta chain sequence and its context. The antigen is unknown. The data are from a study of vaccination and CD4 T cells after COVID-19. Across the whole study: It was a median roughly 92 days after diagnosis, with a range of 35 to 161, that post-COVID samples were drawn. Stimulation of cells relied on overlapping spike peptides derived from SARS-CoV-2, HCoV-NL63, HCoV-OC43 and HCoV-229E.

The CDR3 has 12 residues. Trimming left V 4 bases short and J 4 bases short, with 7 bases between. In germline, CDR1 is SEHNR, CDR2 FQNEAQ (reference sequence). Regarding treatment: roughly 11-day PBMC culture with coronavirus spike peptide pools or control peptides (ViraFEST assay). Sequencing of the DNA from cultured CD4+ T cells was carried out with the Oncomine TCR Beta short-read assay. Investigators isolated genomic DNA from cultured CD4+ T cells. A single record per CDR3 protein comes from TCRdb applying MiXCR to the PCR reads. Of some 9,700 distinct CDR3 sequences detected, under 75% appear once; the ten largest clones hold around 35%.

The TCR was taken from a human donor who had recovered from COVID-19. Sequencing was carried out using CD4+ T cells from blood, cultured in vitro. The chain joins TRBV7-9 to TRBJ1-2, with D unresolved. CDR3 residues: CASSSDGYGYTF. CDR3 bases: TGTGCCAGCAGCTCGGACGGCTATGGCTACACCTTC.